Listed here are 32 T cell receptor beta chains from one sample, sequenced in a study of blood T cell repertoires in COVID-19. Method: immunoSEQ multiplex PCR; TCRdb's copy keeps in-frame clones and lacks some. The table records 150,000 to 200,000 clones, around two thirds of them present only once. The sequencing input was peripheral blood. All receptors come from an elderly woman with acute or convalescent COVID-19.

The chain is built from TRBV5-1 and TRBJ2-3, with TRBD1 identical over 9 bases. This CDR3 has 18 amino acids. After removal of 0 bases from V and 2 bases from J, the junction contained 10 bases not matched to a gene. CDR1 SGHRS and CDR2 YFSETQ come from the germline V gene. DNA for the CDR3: TGCGCCAGCAGCTTGGCCAGAATGGACAGGGGATACACAGATACGCAGTATTTT. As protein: CASSLARMDRGYTDTQYF.

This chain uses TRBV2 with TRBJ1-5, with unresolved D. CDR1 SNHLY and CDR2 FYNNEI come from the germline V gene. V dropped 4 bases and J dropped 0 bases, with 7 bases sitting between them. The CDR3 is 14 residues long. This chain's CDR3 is CASSAVNSNQPQHF. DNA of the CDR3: TGTGCCAGCAGTGCGGTCAATAGCAATCAGCCCCAGCATTTT.

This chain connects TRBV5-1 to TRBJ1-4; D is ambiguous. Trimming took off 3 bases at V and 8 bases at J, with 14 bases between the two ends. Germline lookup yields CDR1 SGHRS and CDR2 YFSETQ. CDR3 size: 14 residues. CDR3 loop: CASSSDTAGEKLFF. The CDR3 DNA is TGCGCCAGCAGCTCCGACACGGCGGGCGAAAAACTGTTTTTT.

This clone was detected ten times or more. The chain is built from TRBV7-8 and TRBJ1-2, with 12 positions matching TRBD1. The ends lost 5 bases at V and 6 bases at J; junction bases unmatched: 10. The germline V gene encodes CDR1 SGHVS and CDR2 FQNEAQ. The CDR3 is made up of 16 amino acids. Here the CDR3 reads CASSPSGTGGVNGYTF. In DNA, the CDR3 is TGTGCCAGCAGCCCCAGTGGGACAGGGGGCGTTAATGGCTACACCTTC.

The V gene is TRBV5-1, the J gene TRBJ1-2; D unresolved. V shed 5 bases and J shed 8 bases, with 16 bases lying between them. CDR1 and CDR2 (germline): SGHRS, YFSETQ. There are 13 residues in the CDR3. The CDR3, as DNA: TGCGCCAGCAGTTTTGGGCCCAACGAGGGCTACACCTTC. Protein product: CASSFGPNEGYTF.

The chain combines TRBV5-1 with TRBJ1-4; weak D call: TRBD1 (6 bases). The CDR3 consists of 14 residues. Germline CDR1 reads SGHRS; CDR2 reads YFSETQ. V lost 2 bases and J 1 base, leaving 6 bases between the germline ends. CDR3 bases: TGCGCCAGCAGCTTACAGGGAACTAATGAAAAACTGTTTTTT. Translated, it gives CASSLQGTNEKLFF.

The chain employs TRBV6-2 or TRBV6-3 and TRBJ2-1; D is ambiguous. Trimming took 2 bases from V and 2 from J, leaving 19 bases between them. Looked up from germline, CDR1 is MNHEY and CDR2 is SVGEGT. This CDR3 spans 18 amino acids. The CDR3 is CASSYDLSGQATYNEQFF. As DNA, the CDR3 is TGTGCCAGCAGTTACGATCTTAGTGGGCAGGCGACCTACAATGAGCAGTTCTTC.

CDR3 sequence reads: CASSPTTRFSGNTIYF. CDR3 sequence (DNA): TGTGCCAGCAGCCCAACGACTCGATTCTCTGGAAACACCATATATTTT. The rearrangement joins TRBV3-1 (or the pseudogene TRBV3-2) to TRBJ1-3; D is uncertain. V was trimmed by 4 bases and J by 0 bases, leaving 13 bases between them. This CDR3 has 16 amino acids. Germline CDR1 and CDR2: LGHDT and YNNKEL (reference sequence).

CDR3 loop: CASSTTGGSGTQYF. As DNA, the CDR3 is TGTGCCAGTAGTACGACAGGGGGCAGTGGGACCCAGTACTTC. The genes are TRBV19 and TRBJ2-5, with 10 bases matching TRBD1. This CDR3 comprises 14 residues. Germline assignment: CDR1 LNHDA and CDR2 SQIVND (reference sequence). The junction had 6 bases not matched to a gene; V was cut back by 4 bases and J by 7 bases.

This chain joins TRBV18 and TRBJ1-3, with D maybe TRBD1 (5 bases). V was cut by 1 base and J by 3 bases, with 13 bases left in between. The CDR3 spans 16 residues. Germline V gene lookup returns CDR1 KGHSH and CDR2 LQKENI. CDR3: CASSPRQTINGNTIYF. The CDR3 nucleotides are TGTGCCAGCTCACCACGACAGACGATAAATGGAAACACCATATATTTT.

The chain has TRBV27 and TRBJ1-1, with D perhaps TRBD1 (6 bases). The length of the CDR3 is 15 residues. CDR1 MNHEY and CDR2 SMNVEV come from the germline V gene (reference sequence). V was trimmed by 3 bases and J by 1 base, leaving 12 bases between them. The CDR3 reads CASSLGGGANTEAFF. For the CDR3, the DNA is TGTGCCAGCAGTTTGGGTGGGGGGGCGAACACTGAAGCTTTCTTT.

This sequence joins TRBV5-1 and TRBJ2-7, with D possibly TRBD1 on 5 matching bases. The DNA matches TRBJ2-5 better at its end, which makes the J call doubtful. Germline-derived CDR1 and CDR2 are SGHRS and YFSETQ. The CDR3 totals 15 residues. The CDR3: CASSFSGQNQETQYF. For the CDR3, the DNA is TGCGCCAGCAGCTTCTCAGGGCAGAACCAAGAGACCCAGTACTTC.

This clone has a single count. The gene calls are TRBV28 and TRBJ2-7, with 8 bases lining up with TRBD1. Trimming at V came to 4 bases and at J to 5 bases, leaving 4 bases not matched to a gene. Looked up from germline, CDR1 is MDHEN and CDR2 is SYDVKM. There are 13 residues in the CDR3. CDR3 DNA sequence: TGTGCCAGCAGTTATGGACAGGGTGACGAGCAGTACTTC. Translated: CASSYGQGDEQYF.

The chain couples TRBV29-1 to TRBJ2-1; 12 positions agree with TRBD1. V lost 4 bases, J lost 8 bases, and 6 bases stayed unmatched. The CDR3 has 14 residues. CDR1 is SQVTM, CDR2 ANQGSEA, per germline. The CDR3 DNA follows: TGCAGCGTTGTGCGGGACAGGGGGCCCTATGAGCAGTTCTTC. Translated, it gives CSVVRDRGPYEQFF.

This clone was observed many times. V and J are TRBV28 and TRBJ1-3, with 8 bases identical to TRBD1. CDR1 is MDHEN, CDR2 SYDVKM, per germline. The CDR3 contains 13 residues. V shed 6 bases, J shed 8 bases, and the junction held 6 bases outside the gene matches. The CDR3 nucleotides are TGTGCCAGCAGGGTCCAGGGGGCGGACACCATATATTTT. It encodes CASRVQGADTIYF.

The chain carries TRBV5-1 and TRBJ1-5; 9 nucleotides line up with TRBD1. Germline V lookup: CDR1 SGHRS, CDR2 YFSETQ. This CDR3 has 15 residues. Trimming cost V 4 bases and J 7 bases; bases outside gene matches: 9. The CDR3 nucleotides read TGCGCCAGCAGCCCCGGGACAGGGCGGGACCAGCCCCAGCATTTT. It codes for CASSPGTGRDQPQHF.

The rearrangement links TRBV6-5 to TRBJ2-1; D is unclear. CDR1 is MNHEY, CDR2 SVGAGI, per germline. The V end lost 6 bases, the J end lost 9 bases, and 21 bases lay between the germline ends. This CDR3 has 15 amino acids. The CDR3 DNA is TGTGCCAGCAGCGGATCTAGTACGGCAATGCGTGAGCAGTTCTTC. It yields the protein CASSGSSTAMREQFF.

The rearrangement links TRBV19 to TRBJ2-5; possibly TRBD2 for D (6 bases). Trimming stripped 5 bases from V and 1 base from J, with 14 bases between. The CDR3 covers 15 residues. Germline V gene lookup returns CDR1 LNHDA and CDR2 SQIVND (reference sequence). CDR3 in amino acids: CASSPRGGLQETQYF. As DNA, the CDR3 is TGTGCCAGTAGTCCTCGGGGAGGTCTCCAAGAGACCCAGTACTTC.

For the CDR3, the DNA is TGTGCCATCAGTGAGTCGGCCATACCCATTAATTCACCCCTCCACTTT. This translates into CAISESAIPINSPLHF. The J gene is TRBJ1-6, the V gene TRBV10-3; the D is unclear. Looked up from germline, CDR1 is ENHRY and CDR2 is SYGVKD. The CDR3 is 16 amino acids. Between the trimmed V and J ends, which lost 0 bases and 6 bases, there was a span of 12 bases.

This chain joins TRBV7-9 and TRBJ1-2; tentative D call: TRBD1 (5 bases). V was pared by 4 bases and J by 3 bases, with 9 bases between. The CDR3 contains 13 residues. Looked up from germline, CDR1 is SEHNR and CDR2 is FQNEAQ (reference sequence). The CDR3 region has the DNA TGTGCCAGCAGCTCTCAGGGATACTATGGCTACACCTTC. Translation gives CASSSQGYYGYTF.

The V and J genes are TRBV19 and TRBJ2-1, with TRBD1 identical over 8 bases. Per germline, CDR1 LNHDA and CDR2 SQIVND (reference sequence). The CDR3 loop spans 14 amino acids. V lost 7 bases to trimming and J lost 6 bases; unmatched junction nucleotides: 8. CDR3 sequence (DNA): TGTGCCAGTAACGTGCAGGGGGCCACCAATGAGCAGTTCTTC. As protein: CASNVQGATNEQFF.

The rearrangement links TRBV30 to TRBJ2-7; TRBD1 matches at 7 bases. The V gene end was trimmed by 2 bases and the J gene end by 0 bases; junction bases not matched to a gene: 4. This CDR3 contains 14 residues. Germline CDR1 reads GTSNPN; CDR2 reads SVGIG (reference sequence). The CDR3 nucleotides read TGTGCCTGGAGTACAGGGGTCGGCTCCTACGAGCAGTACTTC. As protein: CAWSTGVGSYEQYF.

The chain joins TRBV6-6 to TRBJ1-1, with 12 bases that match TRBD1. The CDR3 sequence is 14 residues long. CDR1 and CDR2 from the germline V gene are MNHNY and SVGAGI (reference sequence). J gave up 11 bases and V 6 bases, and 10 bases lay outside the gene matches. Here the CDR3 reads CASSDRDRGRLAFF. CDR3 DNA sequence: TGTGCCAGCAGCGACAGGGACAGGGGGCGCCTTGCTTTCTTT.

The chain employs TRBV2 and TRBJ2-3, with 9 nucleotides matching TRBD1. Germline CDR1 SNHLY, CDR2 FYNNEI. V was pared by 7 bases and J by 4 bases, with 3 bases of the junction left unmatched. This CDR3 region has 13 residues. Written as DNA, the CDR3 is TGTGCCAGCAAGACAGGGGGAGCAGATACGCAGTATTTT. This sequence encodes CASKTGGADTQYF.

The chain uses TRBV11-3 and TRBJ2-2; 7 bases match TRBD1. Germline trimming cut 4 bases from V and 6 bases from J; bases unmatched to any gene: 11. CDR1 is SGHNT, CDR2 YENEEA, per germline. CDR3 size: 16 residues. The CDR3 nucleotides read TGTGCCAGCAGCTCCAGGACGAACAGGGGATCCGGGGAGCTGTTTTTT. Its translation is CASSSRTNRGSGELFF.

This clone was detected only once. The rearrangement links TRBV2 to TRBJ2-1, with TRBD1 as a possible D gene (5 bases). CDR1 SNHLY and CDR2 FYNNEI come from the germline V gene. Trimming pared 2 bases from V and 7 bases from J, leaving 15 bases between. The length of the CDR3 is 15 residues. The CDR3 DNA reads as TGTGCCAGCAGTGAATGGGGTAGCTCAGGGAATGAGCAGTTCTTC. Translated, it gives CASSEWGSSGNEQFF.

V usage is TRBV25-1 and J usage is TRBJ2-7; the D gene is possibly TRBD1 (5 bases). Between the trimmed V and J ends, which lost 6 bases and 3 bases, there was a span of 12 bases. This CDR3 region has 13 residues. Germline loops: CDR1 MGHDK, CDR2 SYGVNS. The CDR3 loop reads CASRGQALYEQYF. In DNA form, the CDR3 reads TGTGCCAGCAGAGGACAAGCCCTCTACGAGCAGTACTTC.

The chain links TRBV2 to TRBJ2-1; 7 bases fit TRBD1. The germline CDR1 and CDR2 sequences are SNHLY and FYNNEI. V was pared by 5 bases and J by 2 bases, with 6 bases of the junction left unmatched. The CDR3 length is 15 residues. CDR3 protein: CASSSDRDPYNEQFF. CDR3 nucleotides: TGTGCCAGCAGTTCCGACAGGGATCCCTACAATGAGCAGTTCTTC. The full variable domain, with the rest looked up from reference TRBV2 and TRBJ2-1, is EPEVTQTPSHQVTQMGQEVILRCVPISNHLYFYWYRQILGQKVEFLVSFYNNEISEKSEIFDDQFSVERPDGSNFTLKIRSTKLEDSAMYFCASSSDRDPYNEQFFGPGTRLTVL.

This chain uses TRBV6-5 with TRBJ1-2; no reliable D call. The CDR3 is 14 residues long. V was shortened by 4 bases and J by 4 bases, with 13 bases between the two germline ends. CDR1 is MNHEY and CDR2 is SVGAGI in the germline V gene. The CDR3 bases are TGTGCCAGCAGTTCCTCTGCGCAGGCCTATGGCTACACCTTC. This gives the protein CASSSSAQAYGYTF.

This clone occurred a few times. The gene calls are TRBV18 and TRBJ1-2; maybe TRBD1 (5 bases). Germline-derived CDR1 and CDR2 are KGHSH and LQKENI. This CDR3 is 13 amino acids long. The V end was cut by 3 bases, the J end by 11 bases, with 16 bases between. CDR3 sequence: CASSPIEGEVYTF. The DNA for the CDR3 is TGTGCCAGCTCACCCATCGAAGGGGAAGTGTACACCTTC.

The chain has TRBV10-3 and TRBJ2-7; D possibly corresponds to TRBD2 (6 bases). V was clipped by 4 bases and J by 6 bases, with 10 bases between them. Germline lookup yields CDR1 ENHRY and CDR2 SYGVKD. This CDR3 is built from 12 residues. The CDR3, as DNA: TGTGCCATCAGTGGGGCTAGCGCCGAGCAGTACTTC. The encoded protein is CAISGASAEQYF.

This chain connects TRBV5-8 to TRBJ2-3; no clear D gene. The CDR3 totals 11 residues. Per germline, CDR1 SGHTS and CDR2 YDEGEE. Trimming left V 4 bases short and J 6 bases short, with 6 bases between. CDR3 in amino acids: CASSLQDTQYF. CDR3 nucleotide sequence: TGTGCCAGCAGCCTCCAGGATACGCAGTATTTT.